This is a list of T cell receptor beta chains from one sample in a study of blood T cells in healthy people across ages. TCRdb passed the 5' RACE reads through MiXCR, listing each CDR3 protein once. The sample gives some 1,500,000 distinct CDR3 sequences, approximately 43% of which show up once; just over 4% is in the top ten. Source material: blood. All receptors come from a woman between 18 and 29 years old in good health. Each CDR3 is given with its conserved first and last residue. The D gene is left open where the match is weak. Expanded clones get a size class; other rows say once, few or many, or leave the size out.

v_gene	abundance	d_gene	j_gene	CDR3aa	CDR3nt
TRBV7-2	-	TRBD2	TRBJ2-5	CASSLAGGVGQETQYF	TGTGCCAGCAGCTTAGCTGGGGGGGTTGGCCAAGAGACCCAGTACTTC
TRBV27	-	TRBD2	TRBJ2-7	CASCRLAGSYEQYF	TGTGCCAGTTGTAGACTAGCGGGCTCCTACGAGCAGTACTTC
TRBV10-3	-	TRBD2	TRBJ2-7	CATTPIAGEYEQYF	TGTGCCACCACCCCCATAGCGGGAGAGTACGAGCAGTACTTC
TRBV15	-	-	TRBJ2-3	CATSTTIAHSQYF	TGTGCCACCAGCACCACCATCGCCCACTCGCAGTATTTT
TRBV11-2	-	TRBD1	TRBJ2-5	CASSSTGLQETQYF	TGTGCCAGCAGCTCGACAGGGTTACAAGAGACCCAGTACTTC
TRBV12-3/TRBV12-4	few	-	TRBJ2-6	CASSLRQPFSGANVLTF	TGTGCCAGCAGTTTAAGGCAGCCTTTCTCTGGGGCCAACGTCCTGACTTTC
TRBV28	-	-	TRBJ2-7	CASSLSDRLGEQYF	TGTGCCAGCAGTTTATCCGACAGGTTGGGGGAGCAGTACTTC
TRBV7-6	few	-	TRBJ2-1	CASSDGVGQFF	TGTGCCAGCAGCGATGGGGTTGGTCAGTTCTTC
TRBV7-9	-	-	TRBJ2-5	CASRLSTVRGETQYF	TGTGCCAGCAGACTATCGACGGTGCGTGGTGAGACCCAGTACTTC
TRBV12-3/TRBV12-4	many	TRBD1	TRBJ1-2	CASRMTGNGGYTF	TGTGCCAGCAGAATGACAGGGAATGGAGGCTACACCTTC
TRBV7-2	few	-	TRBJ1-2	CASSPGLGANYGYTF	TGTGCCAGCAGCCCTGGGCTGGGGGCAAACTATGGCTACACCTTC
TRBV15	-	-	TRBJ1-5	CATSRDMGVVNNRPQHF	TGTGCCACCAGCAGAGATATGGGAGTGGTCAACAATCGGCCCCAGCATTTT
TRBV7-8	-	-	TRBJ2-1	CASSLLQGYNEQFF	TGTGCCAGCAGCCTCCTACAGGGCTACAATGAGCAGTTCTTC
TRBV11-2	-	TRBD2	TRBJ2-7	CASSLISGRNEQYF	TGTGCCAGCAGCTTAATTAGCGGGAGGAACGAGCAGTACTTC
TRBV28	-	-	TRBJ2-7	CASRSLHGSYEQYF	TGTGCCAGCAGGTCGCTCCACGGGTCCTACGAGCAGTACTTC
TRBV6-5	-	-	TRBJ1-4	CASSSNPTNEKLFF	TGTGCCAGCAGCAGCAACCCAACTAATGAAAAACTGTTTTTT
TRBV7-2	-	-	TRBJ2-7	CASSDVVTGEQYF	TGTGCCAGCAGCGACGTAGTAACTGGGGAGCAGTACTTC
TRBV27	few	TRBD2	TRBJ2-7	CASSRSGMSAYEQYF	TGTGCCAGCAGTAGAAGCGGGATGTCGGCCTACGAGCAGTACTTC
TRBV20-1	-	-	TRBJ2-7	CSARDISLSEQYF	TGCAGTGCTAGGGACATTAGTCTCTCCGAGCAGTACTTC
TRBV15	-	-	TRBJ2-1	CATIGLYNEQFF	TGTGCCACCATCGGATTGTACAATGAGCAGTTCTTC
TRBV20-1	few	-	TRBJ1-6	CSASRGREASPLHF	TGCAGTGCCTCCAGGGGTAGAGAAGCTTCACCCCTCCACTTT
TRBV27	once	TRBD2	TRBJ2-7	CASSTRLAATYEQYF	TGTGCCAGCAGTACCCGACTAGCGGCTACGTACGAGCAGTACTTC
TRBV20-1	-	TRBD1	TRBJ2-1	CSARRQGVDEQFF	TGCAGTGCTAGACGACAGGGAGTGGATGAGCAGTTCTTC
TRBV6-5	few	TRBD2	TRBJ2-1	CASSSRTSREQFF	TGTGCCAGCAGTTCCCGGACTAGCCGGGAGCAGTTCTTC
TRBV11-2	few	-	TRBJ2-7	CASSLGTEAYEQYF	TGTGCCAGCAGCTTAGGGACAGAGGCCTACGAGCAGTACTTC
TRBV27	once	-	TRBJ2-7	CASSLFRARVYSYEQYF	TGTGCCAGCAGTTTATTCAGGGCGAGAGTCTACTCCTACGAGCAGTACTTC
TRBV9	few	TRBD2	TRBJ2-5	CASSAGEGYETQYF	TGTGCCAGCAGCGCCGGGGAGGGCTACGAGACCCAGTACTTC
TRBV20-1	few	-	TRBJ2-5	CSAREGKGEETQYF	TGCAGTGCTAGAGAGGGGAAAGGGGAAGAGACCCAGTACTTC
TRBV27	few	TRBD1	TRBJ2-5	CASSFRGPETQYF	TGTGCCAGCAGTTTCAGGGGGCCAGAGACCCAGTACTTC
TRBV6-2/TRBV6-3	-	-	TRBJ2-1	CASRDPRLNRQETQFF	TGTGCCAGCAGAGACCCCCGACTCAACCGCCAAGAGACCCAGTTCTTC
TRBV24-1	-	-	TRBJ2-7	CATSDPGRGSYEQYF	TGTGCCACCAGTGATCCTGGCCGGGGCTCCTACGAGCAGTACTTC
TRBV6-2/TRBV6-3	-	-	TRBJ2-1	CTTRLGKEQFF	TGTACCACCCGCCTGGGTAAGGAGCAGTTCTTC